These 16 T cell receptor beta chains share one sample of origin, sequenced in a study of T cell responses to AZD1222 COVID-19 vaccine. Clones were sequenced by immunoSEQ multiplex PCR, and TCRdb holds only the in-frame ones, with some missing. The sample lists 95,000 to 130,000 clones; around 94% were seen once. Material: peripheral blood, obtained on day 0 of AZD1222 vaccination. Receptors were obtained from an adult in good health.

This clone occurred once. The chain couples TRBV28 to TRBJ2-1; 8 nucleotides line up with TRBD1. The CDR3 totals 16 residues. The V gene's germline CDR1 is MDHEN and CDR2 SYDVKM. J lost 0 bases, V lost 2 bases, and 3 bases had no gene match. The CDR3 coding sequence is TGTGCCAGCAGTTTACAGGGGGCCCACTCCTACAATGAGCAGTTCTTC. Amino acids: CASSLQGAHSYNEQFF.

The rearrangement uses TRBV30 and TRBJ1-1; 7 nucleotides align to TRBD1. Germline CDR1 reads GTSNPN; CDR2 reads SVGIG (reference sequence). V dropped 5 bases and J dropped 2; count of bases not matched to a gene: 11. CDR3 length: 15 amino acids. The CDR3 protein is CAWLPPGQTNTEAFF. In nucleotides, the CDR3 is TGTGCCTGGCTACCCCCGGGACAGACCAACACTGAAGCTTTCTTT.

In this sample, this clone turned up once. This sequence joins TRBV7-8 and TRBJ2-7; D is unresolved. This CDR3 contains 12 residues. The V gene lost 5 bases and the J gene lost 0 bases, with 5 bases spanning the gap. Germline-derived CDR1 and CDR2 are SGHVS and FQNEAQ. The DNA of the CDR3 is TGTGCCAGCAGCCCCTACTCCTACGAGCAGTACTTC. Its protein product is CASSPYSYEQYF.

The rearrangement links TRBV12-3 or TRBV12-4 to TRBJ2-7; D possibly corresponds to TRBD2 (5 bases). V was clipped by 10 bases and J by 0 bases, with 7 bases between them. The CDR3 has 11 residues. CDR3 nucleotide sequence: TGTGCCATCGGGGACTCCTACGAGCAGTACTTC. Its protein is CAIGDSYEQYF.

Only one count was recorded for this clone. The rearrangement joins TRBV30 to TRBJ1-1, with D uncertain. V dropped 3 bases and J dropped 5 bases, with 13 bases sitting between them. The CDR3 runs to 13 residues. CDR1 GTSNPN and CDR2 SVGIG come from the germline V gene (reference sequence). The CDR3: CAWSSKGSTEAFF. CDR3 nucleotide sequence: TGTGCCTGGAGCTCTAAAGGGAGTACTGAAGCTTTCTTT.

The CDR3 nucleotides are TGTGCCAGCAGTTTATCTCCGGGGGCGGGTCATTCACCCCTCCACTTT. It specifies CASSLSPGAGHSPLHF. V gene TRBV27 combines with J gene TRBJ1-6; maybe TRBD1 (6 bases). Trimming removed 0 bases at V and 8 bases at J, with 14 bases between. The CDR3 length is 16 residues. Germline V gene sequence: CDR1 MNHEY, CDR2 SMNVEV (reference sequence).

This chain uses TRBV19 with TRBJ1-1; D is unresolved. The V gene lost 4 bases and the J gene lost 5 bases, with 11 bases spanning the gap. The CDR3 is 13 amino acids. The germline V gene has CDR1 LNHDA and CDR2 SQIVND (reference sequence). The CDR3: CASSSQLLTEAFF. CDR3 DNA sequence: TGTGCCAGTAGTAGCCAACTCTTAACTGAAGCTTTCTTT.

Regarding this clone: Here the CDR3 omits its conserved ending phenylalanine or tryptophan, so a read error is the likely source. The limits of the CDR3 on the DNA are not certain, so only TCRdb's listed CDR3 is given. The rearrangement uses TRBV5-8 and TRBJ2-4; TRBD2 was called by the table and not checked on the DNA. The germline V gene has CDR1 SGHTS and CDR2 YDEGEE. The CDR3 length equals 15 residues, ends included. CDR3 region: CASSWDSGILAGVLL.

The chain combines TRBV18 with TRBJ2-7; 8 bases line up with TRBD2. The CDR3 loop spans 13 amino acids. V shed 3 bases and J 2 bases; nucleotides not matched to a gene: 0. Germline V gives CDR1 KGHSH, CDR2 LQKENI. CDR3 sequence: CASSPGRAYEQYF. As DNA, the CDR3 is TGTGCCAGCTCACCCGGGAGGGCCTACGAGCAGTACTTC.

The gene calls are TRBV28 and TRBJ2-7; no reliable D call. V was pared by 6 bases and J by 2 bases, with 11 bases between. Germline V lookup: CDR1 MDHEN, CDR2 SYDVKM. The CDR3 extends over 13 amino acids. The CDR3 DNA sequence: TGTGCCAGCAGACCTCCATCCACCTACGAGCAGTACTTC. Translated: CASRPPSTYEQYF.

The CDR3 DNA reads TGCGCCAGCAGCCTGGGGACAGGGACTGGCTACACCTTC. This encodes CASSLGTGTGYTF. The chain joins TRBV5-1 to TRBJ1-2, with 9 bases lining up with TRBD1. The ends lost 4 bases at V and 7 bases at J; junction bases unmatched: 5. The CDR3 contains 13 residues. In germline, CDR1 is SGHRS, CDR2 YFSETQ. Full variable domain (remainder filled in from reference TRBV5-1 and TRBJ1-2): KAGVTQTPRYLIKTRGQQVTLSCSPISGHRSVSWYQQTPGQGLQFLFEYFSETQRNKGNFPGRFSGRQFSNSRSEMNVSTLELGDSALYLCASSLGTGTGYTFGSGTRLTVV.

This clone was counted once. V gene TRBV11-2 combines with J gene TRBJ2-1; 12 positions agree with TRBD2. This CDR3 has 17 residues. Trimming cost V 10 bases and J 5 bases; bases outside gene matches: 15. Germline values: CDR1 SGHAT, CDR2 FQNNGV. For the CDR3, the DNA is TGTGCCACCCAACGTCTAGCGGGAGGGTTAGGAGACAATGAGCAGTTCTTC. It encodes CATQRLAGGLGDNEQFF.

The chain combines TRBV19 with TRBJ2-7; D call uncertain. Germline values: CDR1 LNHDA, CDR2 SQIVND (reference sequence). This CDR3 contains 15 residues. V lost 2 bases and J 0 bases, leaving 11 bases between the germline ends. The CDR3 loop reads CASSISSVISYEQYF. The DNA of the CDR3 is TGTGCCAGTAGTATAAGCAGCGTTATCTCCTACGAGCAGTACTTC. Combining the CDR3 with reference TRBV19 and TRBJ2-7 gives the whole variable domain DGGITQSPKYLFRKEGQNVTLSCEQNLNHDAMYWYRQDPGQGLRLIYYSQIVNDFQKGDIAEGYSVSREKKESFPLTVTSAQKNPTAFYLCASSISSVISYEQYFGPGTRLTVT.

This clone showed up just once. The V and J genes are TRBV2 and TRBJ1-5, with D possibly being TRBD1 (5 bases). CDR3 size: 14 residues. The V end was cut by 1 base, the J end by 5 bases, with 9 bases between. Germline V gives CDR1 SNHLY, CDR2 FYNNEI. CDR3 sequence reads: CASSEGTLDQPQHF. The CDR3 DNA is TGTGCCAGCAGTGAAGGGACACTAGATCAGCCCCAGCATTTT.

This chain uses TRBV21-1 with TRBJ1-2. TRBV21-1 is tagged as a pseudogene. The CDR3 is 16 amino acids. CDR3 sequence (DNA): TGTGCCAGCAGCAAAGAGGGAGAGATAGACGGCTCTGGGGACACCTTC. It yields the protein CASSKEGEIDGSGDTF.

The DNA of the CDR3 is TGTGCCAGCAGCTTAGGGGTTTCATCCTACAATGAGCAGTTCTTC. Translation gives CASSLGVSSYNEQFF. The chain has TRBV7-9 and TRBJ2-1; unclear D gene. This CDR3 comprises 15 residues. Per the germline V gene, CDR1 is SEHNR and CDR2 is FQNEAQ (reference sequence). Trimming pared 1 base from V and 1 base from J, leaving 8 bases between.